Listed below are T cell receptor beta chains from one sample, sequenced in a study of blood T cell repertoires in COVID-19. Only in-frame clones appear in the TCRdb table, and some are missing; sequencing was by immunoSEQ multiplex PCR. The profile shows about 190,000 clones, 70% to 85% of them singletons. The specimen was peripheral blood. The origin of the receptors is a woman between 50 and 59 years old with acute or convalescent COVID-19. CDR3s include the opening cysteine and the closing phenylalanine or tryptophan. The D gene is left open where the match is weak. Clone size is stated in some rows and not others, as once, few, many or a class when expanded.

v_gene: TRBV5-4
j_gene: TRBJ1-2
d_gene: TRBD1
abundance: NA
CDR3aa: CASSQTGGARFGYTF
CDR3nt: TGTGCCAGCAGCCAGACAGGGGGGGCTCGATTTGGCTACACCTTC

v_gene: TRBV6-5
j_gene: TRBJ1-4
d_gene: NA
abundance: NA
CDR3aa: CASSYSGGREKLFF
CDR3nt: TGTGCCAGCAGTTACTCGGGAGGGCGAGAAAAACTGTTTTTT

v_gene: TRBV24-1
j_gene: TRBJ1-2
d_gene: NA
abundance: NA
CDR3aa: CATSPHWTANSYGYTF
CDR3nt: TGTGCCACCAGCCCTCACTGGACAGCTAATAGTTATGGCTACACCTTC

v_gene: TRBV2
j_gene: TRBJ1-2
d_gene: NA
abundance: NA
CDR3aa: CASSGDTFWLHF
CDR3nt: TGTGCCAGCAGTGGGGACACATTCTGGCTACACTTC

v_gene: TRBV15
j_gene: TRBJ1-3
d_gene: NA
abundance: NA
CDR3aa: CATSRVAQGLGNTIYF
CDR3nt: TGTGCCACCAGCAGAGTTGCTCAGGGGCTTGGAAACACCATATATTTT

v_gene: TRBV19
j_gene: TRBJ2-7
d_gene: TRBD1
abundance: NA
CDR3aa: CASSMGPGGAYEQYF
CDR3nt: TGTGCCAGTAGTATGGGACCAGGGGGTGCGTACGAGCAGTACTTC

v_gene: TRBV28
j_gene: TRBJ1-3
d_gene: NA
abundance: NA
CDR3aa: CASTSSDRPSGNTIYF
CDR3nt: TGTGCCAGCACCTCCTCGGACAGACCCTCTGGAAACACCATATATTTT

v_gene: TRBV18
j_gene: TRBJ1-1
d_gene: NA
abundance: few
CDR3aa: CASSPYRADTEAFF
CDR3nt: TGTGCCAGCTCGCCATACAGGGCCGACACTGAAGCTTTCTTT

v_gene: TRBV25-1
j_gene: TRBJ2-3
d_gene: NA
abundance: once
CDR3aa: CASSVVADTQYF
CDR3nt: TGTGCCAGCAGTGTAGTAGCAGATACGCAGTATTTT

v_gene: TRBV20-1
j_gene: TRBJ2-7
d_gene: NA
abundance: NA
CDR3aa: CSASDRRGSYEQYF
CDR3nt: TGCAGTGCTAGTGACCGGCGGGGATCCTACGAGCAGTACTTC

v_gene: TRBV5-4
j_gene: TRBJ1-1
d_gene: NA
abundance: NA
CDR3aa: CASSPGLLRIAFF
CDR3nt: TGTGCCAGCAGCCCCGGACTCCTACGGATAGCTTTCTTT

v_gene: TRBV7-9
j_gene: TRBJ1-4
d_gene: NA
abundance: NA
CDR3aa: CASSFGGVGSANEKLFF
CDR3nt: TGTGCCAGCAGCTTCGGCGGGGTTGGGTCAGCTAATGAAAAACTGTTTTTT

v_gene: TRBV19
j_gene: TRBJ1-5
d_gene: TRBD1
abundance: NA
CDR3aa: CAVQRTGGGQPQHF
CDR3nt: TGTGCCGTCCAAAGGACAGGGGGCGGACAGCCCCAGCATTTT

v_gene: TRBV6-6
j_gene: TRBJ1-4
d_gene: NA
abundance: NA
CDR3aa: CASSEGGGKLFF
CDR3nt: TGTGCCAGCAGCGAGGGAGGGGGAAAACTGTTTTTT

v_gene: TRBV3-1/TRBV3-2
j_gene: TRBJ1-2
d_gene: TRBD1
abundance: few
CDR3aa: CASSARDRERPNYGYTF
CDR3nt: TGTGCCAGCAGCGCCCGGGACAGGGAACGTCCTAACTATGGCTACACCTTC

v_gene: TRBV6-5
j_gene: TRBJ1-4
d_gene: TRBD1
abundance: NA
CDR3aa: CASSYVHRGGNEKLFF
CDR3nt: TGTGCCAGCAGTTACGTCCACAGGGGGGGGAATGAAAAACTGTTTTTT

v_gene: TRBV9
j_gene: TRBJ2-3
d_gene: TRBD1
abundance: once
CDR3aa: CASSVTPGQGTADTQYF
CDR3nt: TGTGCCAGCAGCGTGACCCCCGGACAGGGTACCGCAGATACGCAGTATTTT

v_gene: TRBV11-3
j_gene: TRBJ2-3
d_gene: NA
abundance: NA
CDR3aa: CASSSTRDTQYF
CDR3nt: TGTGCCAGCAGCTCGACTAGAGATACGCAGTATTTT

v_gene: TRBV6-5
j_gene: TRBJ1-6
d_gene: TRBD1
abundance: NA
CDR3aa: CAVRAGGLSPLHF
CDR3nt: TGTGCCGTTAGGGCAGGGGGCCTTTCACCCCTCCACTTT

v_gene: TRBV10-3
j_gene: TRBJ2-7
d_gene: NA
abundance: NA
CDR3aa: CAISDGGAARGEQYF
CDR3nt: TGTGCCATCAGTGACGGGGGTGCGGCAAGAGGCGAGCAGTACTTC

v_gene: TRBV30
j_gene: TRBJ1-1
d_gene: NA
abundance: few
CDR3aa: CAWSGGVRGTEAFF
CDR3nt: TGTGCCTGGAGTGGGGGGGTGCGGGGCACTGAAGCTTTCTTT

v_gene: TRBV6-1
j_gene: TRBJ1-5
d_gene: NA
abundance: NA
CDR3aa: CASSEGRSASF
CDR3nt: TGTGCCAGCAGTGAAGGGAGGTCGGCGAGTTTT

v_gene: TRBV19
j_gene: TRBJ2-2
d_gene: NA
abundance: NA
CDR3aa: CASSIGGTGELFF
CDR3nt: TGTGCCAGTAGTATCGGCGGCACCGGGGAGCTGTTTTTT

v_gene: TRBV19
j_gene: TRBJ1-2
d_gene: TRBD1
abundance: NA
CDR3aa: CASSPGDRGYGYTF
CDR3nt: TGTGCCAGTAGTCCGGGGGACAGGGGCTATGGCTACACCTTC

v_gene: TRBV18
j_gene: TRBJ1-1
d_gene: TRBD1
abundance: few
CDR3aa: CASSPRTQGVGTEAFF
CDR3nt: TGTGCCAGCTCACCTAGGACACAGGGGGTCGGCACTGAAGCTTTCTTT

v_gene: TRBV18
j_gene: TRBJ1-2
d_gene: NA
abundance: NA
CDR3aa: CASSPTGAYGYTF
CDR3nt: TGTGCCAGCTCACCAACGGGAGCCTATGGCTACACCTTC

v_gene: TRBV30
j_gene: TRBJ2-1
d_gene: TRBD2
abundance: NA
CDR3aa: CAWTSGGAWDEQFF
CDR3nt: TGTGCCTGGACTAGCGGGGGGGCCTGGGATGAGCAGTTCTTC

v_gene: TRBV13
j_gene: TRBJ2-5
d_gene: NA
abundance: NA
CDR3aa: CASTRTLQETQYF
CDR3nt: TGTGCCAGCACCCGGACACTGCAAGAGACCCAGTACTTC

v_gene: TRBV30
j_gene: TRBJ1-1
d_gene: NA
abundance: NA
CDR3aa: CAWRWGMNTEAFF
CDR3nt: TGTGCCTGGAGATGGGGCATGAACACTGAAGCTTTCTTT

v_gene: TRBV18
j_gene: TRBJ1-3
d_gene: NA
abundance: NA
CDR3aa: CASSPISLTATDTIYF
CDR3nt: TGTGCCAGCTCACCCATCTCTTTGACAGCGACGGACACCATATATTTT

v_gene: TRBV18
j_gene: TRBJ2-7
d_gene: TRBD1
abundance: NA
CDR3aa: CASSPGQGLYEQYF
CDR3nt: TGTGCCAGCTCCCCGGGACAGGGCCTCTACGAGCAGTACTTC

v_gene: TRBV7-9
j_gene: TRBJ1-1
d_gene: NA
abundance: NA
CDR3aa: CASSYNRPNTEAFF
CDR3nt: TGTGCCAGCAGTTACAACAGACCGAACACTGAAGCTTTCTTT

v_gene: TRBV4-1
j_gene: TRBJ2-7
d_gene: TRBD2
abundance: NA
CDR3aa: CASSQDLGASGPYEQYF
CDR3nt: TGCGCCAGCAGCCAAGATCTAGGGGCTAGCGGACCCTACGAGCAGTACTTC

v_gene: TRBV6-2/TRBV6-3
j_gene: TRBJ2-1
d_gene: NA
abundance: medium-sized
CDR3aa: CASSYHGSPYNEQFF
CDR3nt: TGTGCCAGCAGTTACCACGGGAGTCCCTACAATGAGCAGTTCTTC